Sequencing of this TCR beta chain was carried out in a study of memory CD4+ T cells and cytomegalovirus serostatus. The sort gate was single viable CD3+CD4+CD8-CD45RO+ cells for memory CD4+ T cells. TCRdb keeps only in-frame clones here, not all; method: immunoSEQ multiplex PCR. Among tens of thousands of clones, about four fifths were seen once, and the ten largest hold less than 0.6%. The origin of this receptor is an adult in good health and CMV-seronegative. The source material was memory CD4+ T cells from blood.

CDR3: CASSLTSTGANVLTF. The DNA for the CDR3 is TGTGCCAGCAGCTTAACCTCTACTGGGGCCAACGTCCTGACTTTC. The chain uses TRBV27 and TRBJ2-6; D is ambiguous. Trimming removed 6 bases at V and 2 bases at J, with 11 bases between. The length of the CDR3 is 15 residues. Germline V gene lookup returns CDR1 MNHEY and CDR2 SMNVEV (reference sequence).